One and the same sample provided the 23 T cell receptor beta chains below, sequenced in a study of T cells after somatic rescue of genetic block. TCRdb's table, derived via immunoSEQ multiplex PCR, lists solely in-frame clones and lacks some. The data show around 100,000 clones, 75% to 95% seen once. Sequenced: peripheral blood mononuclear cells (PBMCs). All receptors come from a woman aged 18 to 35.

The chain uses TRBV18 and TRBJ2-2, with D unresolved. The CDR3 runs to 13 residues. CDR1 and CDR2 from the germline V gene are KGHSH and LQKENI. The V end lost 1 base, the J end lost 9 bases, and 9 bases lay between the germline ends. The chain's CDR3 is CASSPREGRELFF. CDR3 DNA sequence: TGTGCCAGCTCACCACGTGAAGGGAGGGAGCTGTTTTTT.

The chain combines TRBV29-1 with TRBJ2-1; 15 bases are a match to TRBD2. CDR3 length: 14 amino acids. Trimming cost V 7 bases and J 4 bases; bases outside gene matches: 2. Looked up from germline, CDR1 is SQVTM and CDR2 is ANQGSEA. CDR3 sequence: CSAGTSGGYNEQFF. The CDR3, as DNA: TGCAGCGCTGGGACTAGCGGGGGGTACAATGAGCAGTTCTTC.

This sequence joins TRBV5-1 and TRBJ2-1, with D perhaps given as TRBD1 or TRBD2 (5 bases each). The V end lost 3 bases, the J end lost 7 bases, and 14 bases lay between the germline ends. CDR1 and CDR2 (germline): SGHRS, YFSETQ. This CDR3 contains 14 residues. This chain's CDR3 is CASSSSGWGNEQFF. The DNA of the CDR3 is TGCGCCAGCAGCTCTTCGGGCTGGGGGAATGAGCAGTTCTTC.

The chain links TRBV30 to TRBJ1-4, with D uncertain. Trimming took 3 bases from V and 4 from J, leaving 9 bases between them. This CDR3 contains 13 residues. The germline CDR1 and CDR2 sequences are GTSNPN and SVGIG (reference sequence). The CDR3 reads CAWRQDHNEKLFF. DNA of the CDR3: TGTGCCTGGAGACAAGACCATAATGAAAAACTGTTTTTT.

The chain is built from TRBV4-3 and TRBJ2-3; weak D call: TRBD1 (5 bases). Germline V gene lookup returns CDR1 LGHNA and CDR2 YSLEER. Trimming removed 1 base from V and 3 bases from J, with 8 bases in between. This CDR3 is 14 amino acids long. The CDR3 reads CASSQAPGTDTQYF. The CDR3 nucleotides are TGCGCCAGCAGCCAAGCCCCAGGGACAGATACGCAGTATTTT.

In nucleotides, the CDR3 is TGTGCCAGCAGCGACCCCATAGTTCCCGAGCAGTACTTC. Amino acids: CASSDPIVPEQYF. The chain combines TRBV7-6 with TRBJ2-7; D gene unclear. The CDR3 runs 13 residues. Per germline, CDR1 SGHVS and CDR2 FNYEAQ. Trimming took off 5 bases at V and 6 bases at J, with 14 bases between the two ends.

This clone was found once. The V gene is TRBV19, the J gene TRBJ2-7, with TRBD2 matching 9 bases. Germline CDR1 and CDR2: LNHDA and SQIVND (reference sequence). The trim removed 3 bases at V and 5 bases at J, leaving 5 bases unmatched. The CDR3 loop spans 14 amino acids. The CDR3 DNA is TGTGCCAGTAGTATTCAGCGGGGGGCCCACGAGCAGTACTTC. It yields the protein CASSIQRGAHEQYF.

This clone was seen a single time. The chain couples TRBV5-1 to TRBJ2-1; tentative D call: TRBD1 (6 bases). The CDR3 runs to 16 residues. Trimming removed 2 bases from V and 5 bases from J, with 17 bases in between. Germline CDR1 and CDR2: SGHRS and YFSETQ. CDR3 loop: CASSFRTMTGDNEQFF. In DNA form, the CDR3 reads TGCGCCAGCAGCTTCCGAACTATGACAGGAGACAATGAGCAGTTCTTC.

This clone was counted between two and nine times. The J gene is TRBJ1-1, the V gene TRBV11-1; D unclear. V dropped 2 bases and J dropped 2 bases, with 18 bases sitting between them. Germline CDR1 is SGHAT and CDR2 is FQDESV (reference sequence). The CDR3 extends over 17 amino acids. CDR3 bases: TGTGCCAGCAGCTTAAGGCCGACGCGCGACCGAAACACTGAAGCTTTCTTT. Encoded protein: CASSLRPTRDRNTEAFF. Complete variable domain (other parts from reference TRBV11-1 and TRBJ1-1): EAEVAQSPRYKITEKSQAVAFWCDPISGHATLYWYRQILGQGPELLVQFQDESVVDDSQLPKDRFSAERLKGVDSTLKIQPAELGDSAMYLCASSLRPTRDRNTEAFFGQGTRLTVV.

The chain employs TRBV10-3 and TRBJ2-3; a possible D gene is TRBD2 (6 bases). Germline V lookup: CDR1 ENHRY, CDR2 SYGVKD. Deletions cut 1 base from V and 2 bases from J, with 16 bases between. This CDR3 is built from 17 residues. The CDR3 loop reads CAISELVSGGLTDTQYF. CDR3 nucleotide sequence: TGTGCCATCAGTGAGTTGGTTAGCGGCGGACTCACAGATACGCAGTATTTT.

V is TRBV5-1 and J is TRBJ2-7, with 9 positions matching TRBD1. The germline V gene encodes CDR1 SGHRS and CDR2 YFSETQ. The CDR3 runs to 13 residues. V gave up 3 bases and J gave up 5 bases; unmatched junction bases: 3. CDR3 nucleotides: TGCGCCAGCAGCTCGGACAGGGGCGACGAGCAGTACTTC. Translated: CASSSDRGDEQYF.

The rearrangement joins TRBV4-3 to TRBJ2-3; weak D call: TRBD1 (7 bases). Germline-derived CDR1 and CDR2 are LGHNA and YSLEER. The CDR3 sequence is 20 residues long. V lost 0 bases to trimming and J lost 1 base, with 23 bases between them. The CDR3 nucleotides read TGCGCCAGCAGCCAAGATCCGCCAGGGGGGCTTTCCCCCCGCACAGATACGCAGTATTTT. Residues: CASSQDPPGGLSPRTDTQYF.

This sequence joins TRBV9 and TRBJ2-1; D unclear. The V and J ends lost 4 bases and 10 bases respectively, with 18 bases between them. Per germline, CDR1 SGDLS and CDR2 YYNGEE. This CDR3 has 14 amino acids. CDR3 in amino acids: CASSPRSGPSEQFF. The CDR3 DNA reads TGTGCCAGCAGCCCCAGATCGGGCCCCTCGGAGCAGTTCTTC.

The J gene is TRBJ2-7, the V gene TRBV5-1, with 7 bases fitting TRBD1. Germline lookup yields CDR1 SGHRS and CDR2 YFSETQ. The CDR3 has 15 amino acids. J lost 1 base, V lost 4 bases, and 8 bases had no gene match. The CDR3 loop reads CASSNGDSLSYEQYF. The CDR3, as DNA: TGCGCCAGCAGCAACGGGGACAGCCTTTCCTACGAGCAGTACTTC.

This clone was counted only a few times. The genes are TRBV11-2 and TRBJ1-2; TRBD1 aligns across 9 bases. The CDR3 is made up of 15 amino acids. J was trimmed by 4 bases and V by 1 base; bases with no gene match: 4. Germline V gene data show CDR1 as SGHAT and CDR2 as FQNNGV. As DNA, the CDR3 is TGTGCCAGCAGCTTAGGGACAGGGGCGGCCTATGGCTACACCTTC. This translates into CASSLGTGAAYGYTF.

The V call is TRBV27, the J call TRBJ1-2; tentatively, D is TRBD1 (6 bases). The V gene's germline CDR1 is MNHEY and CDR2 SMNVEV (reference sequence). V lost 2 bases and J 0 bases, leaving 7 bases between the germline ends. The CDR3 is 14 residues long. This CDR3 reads CASSLAGANYGYTF. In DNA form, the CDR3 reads TGTGCCAGCAGTTTAGCAGGGGCTAACTATGGCTACACCTTC.

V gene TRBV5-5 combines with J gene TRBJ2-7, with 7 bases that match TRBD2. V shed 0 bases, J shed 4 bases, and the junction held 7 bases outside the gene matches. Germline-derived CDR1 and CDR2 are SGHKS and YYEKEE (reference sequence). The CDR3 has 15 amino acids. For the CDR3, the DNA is TGTGCCAGCAGCTTGGCCGGGGGGTTTATATACGAGCAGTACTTC. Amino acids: CASSLAGGFIYEQYF. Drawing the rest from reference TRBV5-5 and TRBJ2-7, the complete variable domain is DAGVTQSPTHLIKTRGQQVTLRCSPISGHKSVSWYQQVLGQGPQFIFQYYEKEERGRGNFPDRFSARQFPNYSSELNVNALLLGDSALYLCASSLAGGFIYEQYFGPGTRLTVT.

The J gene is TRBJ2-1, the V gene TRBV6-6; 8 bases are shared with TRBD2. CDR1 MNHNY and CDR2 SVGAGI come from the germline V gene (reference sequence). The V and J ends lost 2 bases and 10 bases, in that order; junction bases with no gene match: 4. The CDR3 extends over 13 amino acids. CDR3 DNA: TGTGCCAGCAGTTACGGGTCTAGCGGGGAGCAGTTCTTC. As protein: CASSYGSSGEQFF.

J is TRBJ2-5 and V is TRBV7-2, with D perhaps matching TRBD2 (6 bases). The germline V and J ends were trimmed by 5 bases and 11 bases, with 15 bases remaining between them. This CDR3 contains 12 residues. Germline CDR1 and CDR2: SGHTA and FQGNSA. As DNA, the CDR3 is TGTGCCAGCAGCCTGGGACTCCTCAGTCAGTACTTC. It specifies CASSLGLLSQYF. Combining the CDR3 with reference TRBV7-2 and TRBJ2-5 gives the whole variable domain GAGVSQSPSNKVTEKGKDVELRCDPISGHTALYWYRQSLGQGLEFLIYFQGNSAPDKSGLPSDRFSAERTGGSVSTLTIQRTQQEDSAVYLCASSLGLLSQYFGPGTRLLVL.

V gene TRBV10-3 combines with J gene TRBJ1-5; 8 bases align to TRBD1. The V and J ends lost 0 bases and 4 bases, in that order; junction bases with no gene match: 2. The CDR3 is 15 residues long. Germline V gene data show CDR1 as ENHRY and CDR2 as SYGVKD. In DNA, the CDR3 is TGTGCCATCAGTGAGTCGGGACAGGTAAATCAGCCCCAGCATTTT. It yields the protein CAISESGQVNQPQHF.

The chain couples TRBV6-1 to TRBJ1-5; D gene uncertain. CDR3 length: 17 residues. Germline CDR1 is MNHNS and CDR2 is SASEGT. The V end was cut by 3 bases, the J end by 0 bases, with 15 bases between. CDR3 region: CASSEPPYWDSNQPQHF. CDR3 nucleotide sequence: TGTGCCAGCAGTGAGCCTCCGTATTGGGATAGCAATCAGCCCCAGCATTTT.

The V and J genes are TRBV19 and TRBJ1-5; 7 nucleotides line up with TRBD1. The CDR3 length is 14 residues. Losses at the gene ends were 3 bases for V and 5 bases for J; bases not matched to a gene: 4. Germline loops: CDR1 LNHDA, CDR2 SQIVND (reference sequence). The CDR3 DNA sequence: TGTGCCAGTAGTATTACAGGGGTAGATCAGCCCCAGCATTTT. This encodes CASSITGVDQPQHF.

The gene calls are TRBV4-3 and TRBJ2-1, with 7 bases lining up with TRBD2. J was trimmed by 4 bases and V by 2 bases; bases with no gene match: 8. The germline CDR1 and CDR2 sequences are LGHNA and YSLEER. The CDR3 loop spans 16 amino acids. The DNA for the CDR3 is TGCGCCAGCAGCCAAAGATTGAGCGGGGATTACAATGAGCAGTTCTTC. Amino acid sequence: CASSQRLSGDYNEQFF.